This section outlines one T cell receptor (beta chain) sequence together with its context. This specimen belongs to a study of blood T cell repertoires in COVID-19. In the study overall: COVID-19 samples, acute and convalescent, were from the United States, Italy and Spain. T cells, B-cell-depleted T cells, or PBMCs supplied cDNA or gDNA.

The CDR3 totals 17 residues. V shed 4 bases and J 6 bases; nucleotides not matched to a gene: 13. Per the germline V gene, CDR1 is LGHNA and CDR2 is YSLEER. Original analysis: Amplification of reference gene primers was used by the study to estimate nucleated cell counts. The method was immunoSEQ multiplex PCR; TCRdb's version includes in-frame clones alone and lacks a portion of them. Clone size and the V and J calls come from that table; the DNA yielded D and trimming. The table lists approximately 200,000 clones, approximately 78% of them singletons. This clonotype was sampled from a woman at least 80 years old with acute or convalescent COVID-19. This chain connects TRBV4-3 to TRBJ2-2, with 8 bases that match TRBD2. Sequencing was done on a sample of peripheral blood. The CDR3 sequence is CASSPYSGGGLPGELFF. CDR3 coding DNA: TGCGCCAGCAGCCCATATTCGGGGGGGGGCCTACCCGGGGAGCTGTTTTTT.